This TCR beta chain is from a study of metastatic and nonmetastatic thyroid tumors. Study in general: The authors compared repertoires across blood and tumor or nodule tissue from malignant and benign thyroid patients.

The CDR3 has 13 residues. V lost 1 base, J lost 13 bases, and 17 bases lay in between. Germline-derived CDR1 and CDR2 are SEHNR and FQNEAQ (reference sequence). Concerning this clone itself: Its antigen is not known.

Each patient went into thyroid surgery without having received any treatment. TCRdb re-clonotyped the PCR reads via MiXCR. Among about 15,000 clones, 30% to 35% were seen once, and the ten largest hold 25% to 30%. Study outcomes and limitations: TCR beta diversity was reportedly significantly higher in malignant thyroid tumors than benign nodules, in blood and tumor.

The chain employs TRBV7-9 and TRBJ2-7, with unresolved D. The sequence was collected from a female donor with papillary thyroid cancer or a benign thyroid nodule (not recorded which). Some clones in this sample may be carry-over from other donors' samples. Sequenced input: tumor tissue. The CDR3 here is CASSLEGNLTPYF. CDR3 sequence (DNA): TGTGCCAGCAGCTTAGAAGGAAACTTAACCCCTTACTTC.